This TCR beta chain was profiled in a study of blood T cell repertoires in COVID-19. Background on the study: COVID-19 samples from acute and convalescent phases originated in the United States, Italy and Spain. PBMCs, B-cell-depleted T cells, or T cells were the source of the cDNA or gDNA that made up the material.

This clone was seen just once. The CDR3 covers 13 residues. Looked up from germline, CDR1 is GTSNPN and CDR2 is SVGIG (reference sequence). Trimming left V 2 bases short and J 13 bases short, with 17 bases between. Per the study methods: Estimation of nucleated cell counts relied on the amplification of reference gene primers. The data were produced by immunoSEQ multiplex PCR, yet TCRdb's version contains in-frame clones alone and is incomplete. D and trimming were read from the DNA, whereas the V and J calls and clone size are those reported in that table. Found here are under 300,000 clones, around 81% of them singletons; the top ten hold 2.5% to 3%.

This receptor was identified in a woman aged 55 to 70 with active or convalescent COVID-19. Specimen: peripheral blood. The chain carries TRBV30 and TRBJ1-4, with D hard to call. CDR3 amino acids: CAWSSLFYAGLFF. The CDR3 DNA sequence: TGTGCCTGGAGTTCCCTTTTCTATGCGGGACTGTTTTTT. The entire variable domain, with the rest obtained from reference TRBV30 and TRBJ1-4, is as follows: SQTIHQWPATLVQPVGSPLSLECTVEGTSNPNLYWYRQAAGRGLQLLFYSVGIGQISSEVPQNLSASRPQDRQFILSSKKLLLSDSGFYLCAWSSLFYAGLFFGSGTQLSVL.